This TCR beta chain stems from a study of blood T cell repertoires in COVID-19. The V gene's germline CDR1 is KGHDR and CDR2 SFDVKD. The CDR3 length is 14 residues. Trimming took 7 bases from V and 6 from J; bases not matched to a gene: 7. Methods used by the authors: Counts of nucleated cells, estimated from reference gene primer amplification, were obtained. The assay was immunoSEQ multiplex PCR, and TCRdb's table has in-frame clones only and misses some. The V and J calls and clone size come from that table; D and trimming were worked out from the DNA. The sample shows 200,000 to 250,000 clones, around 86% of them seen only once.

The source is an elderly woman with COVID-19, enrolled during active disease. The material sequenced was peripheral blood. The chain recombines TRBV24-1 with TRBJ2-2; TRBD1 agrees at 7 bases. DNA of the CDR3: TGTGCCACCAGATCGACAGGGTCAGCCGGGGAGCTGTTTTTT. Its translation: CATRSTGSAGELFF.